This T cell receptor beta chain was documented in a study of blood T cell repertoires in COVID-19 (TCRdb year 2020). Background on the whole study: The collaborator samples originated in the United States, Italy and Spain and spanned the acute and convalescent phases of COVID-19. The material from the prospective study consisted of cDNA or gDNA derived from T cells, B-cell-depleted T cells, or PBMCs. Deeply sampled blood TCRbeta repertoires from subjects exposed to, actively infected with, or recovered from COVID-19 were included in the dataset. A freely available public database, intended as a resource for researchers studying the immune response to SARS-CoV-2, is where the repertoires were released. The samples were drawn from two sources: the first 160 participants of the ongoing ImmuneRACE study, and 1,200 or so subjects contributed by 6 global collaborators. Nearly every sample came with metadata listing a de-identified subject ID, COVID-19 status, age in years and sex. HLA class I and class II types, where available, came from metadata supplied by the sample provider rather than from assay-based typing.

The immunoSEQ Assay, a bias-controlled multiplex PCR, was used to amplify TCRbeta CDR3 regions from genomic DNA. In the original analysis: The number of nucleated cells in each sample was estimated by amplification of reference gene primers within the assay. To quantify the absolute abundance of each unique TCRbeta CDR3 rearrangement, sequence reads were collapsed and filtered. Productive Simpson clonality was computed per sample as the square root of Simpson's diversity index over productive rearrangements. Drawn from immuneACCESS, this table holds only the in-frame rearrangements with V and J called that TCRdb kept. Clones are partly lost; checked studies trace under half to an unresolved V gene and leave the rest unexplained. That table gives V, J and clone size, and the DNA gave D and trimming. The sample table holds about 180,000 clones, of which about 80% were seen once. Jointly, the top ten make up approximately 14% of the sample.

Study-level results and caveats: The amount of clinical and demographic metadata varied by source and participant and was provided uncurated.

Participants in the prospective study were enrolled through a virtual design, were aged roughly 18 to 100 years, and lived in roughly 26 United States geographic areas. To assign participants to cohorts, the prospective study relied on clinical history that participants themselves reported in a screening survey and a study questionnaire. Exposed participants were defined as having been in contact with someone with a PCR-confirmed or clinician-diagnosed COVID-19 case within 2 weeks of study entry. Each participant in the prospective study had whole blood, serum and a nasopharyngeal or oropharyngeal swab collected by mobile phlebotomists. Over a roughly two-month period, participants in the prospective study had the option of providing additional blood draws and questionnaires. Before DNA extraction, prospective study blood samples were shipped either frozen or at room temperature. Turning to this clone: Its antigen is not yet known. No qualities accompany the bases; no much larger clone lies one base away.

V is shortened by 6 bases, J by 1 base, and the region joining them spans 10 bases. From cysteine to phenylalanine, the CDR3 is 13 amino acids long. Of all the DNA, just the CDR3 is kept, 39 bases in frame from base 1. The germline V gene supplies CDR1 MNHEY and CDR2 SVGAGI. The specimen was PBMCs or T cells enriched from blood (not recorded which). This chain joins TRBV6-5 to TRBJ2-7; the D gene identity is not certain. This receptor was taken from a man aged 60-69 years who had been exposed to COVID-19. The CDR3 loop reads CASRVARSYEQYF. The sequenced DNA: TGTGCCAGCAGGGTAGCAAGATCCTACGAGCAGTACTTC.